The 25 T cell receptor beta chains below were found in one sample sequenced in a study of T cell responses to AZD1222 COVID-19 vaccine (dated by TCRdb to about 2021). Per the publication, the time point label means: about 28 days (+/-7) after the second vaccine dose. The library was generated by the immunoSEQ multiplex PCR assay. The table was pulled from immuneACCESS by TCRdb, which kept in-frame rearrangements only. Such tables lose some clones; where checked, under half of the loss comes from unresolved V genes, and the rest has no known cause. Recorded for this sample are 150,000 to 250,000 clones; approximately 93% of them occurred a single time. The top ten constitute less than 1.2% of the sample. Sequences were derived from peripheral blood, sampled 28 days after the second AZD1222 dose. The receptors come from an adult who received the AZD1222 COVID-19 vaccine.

This CDR3 reads CASSPKYEQYF. In nucleotides, the CDR3 is TGTGCCAGCAGTCCCAAATACGAGCAGTACTTC. V gene TRBV12-3 or TRBV12-4 combines with J gene TRBJ2-7, with D uncertain. V was shortened by 5 bases and J by 4 bases, with 6 bases between the two germline ends. The CDR3 contains 11 residues.

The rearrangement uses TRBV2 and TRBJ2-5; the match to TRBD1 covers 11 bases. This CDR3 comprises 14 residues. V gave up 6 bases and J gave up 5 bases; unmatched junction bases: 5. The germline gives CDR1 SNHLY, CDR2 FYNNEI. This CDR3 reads CASSADRGRETQYF. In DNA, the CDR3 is TGTGCCAGCAGCGCGGACAGGGGGCGGGAGACCCAGTACTTC.

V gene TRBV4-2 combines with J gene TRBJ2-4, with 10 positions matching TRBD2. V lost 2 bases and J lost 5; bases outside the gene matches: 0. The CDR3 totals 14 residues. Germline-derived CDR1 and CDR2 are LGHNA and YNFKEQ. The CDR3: CASSQLAGENIQYF. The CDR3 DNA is TGTGCCAGCAGCCAACTAGCGGGGGAAAACATTCAGTACTTC.

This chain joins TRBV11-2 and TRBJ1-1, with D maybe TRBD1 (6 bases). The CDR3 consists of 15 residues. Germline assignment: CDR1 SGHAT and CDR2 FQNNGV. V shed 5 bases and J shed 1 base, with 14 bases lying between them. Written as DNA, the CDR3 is TGTGCCAGCAGCCCTATGGGGGGCTCGAACACTGAAGCTTTCTTT. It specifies CASSPMGGSNTEAFF.

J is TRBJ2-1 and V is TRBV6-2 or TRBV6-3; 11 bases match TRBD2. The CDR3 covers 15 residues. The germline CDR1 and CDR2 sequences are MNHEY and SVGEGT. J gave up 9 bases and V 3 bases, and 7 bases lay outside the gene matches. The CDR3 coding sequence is TGTGCCAGCAGTTATTGGCTAGCGGGGGGAGGTGAGCAGTTCTTC. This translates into CASSYWLAGGGEQFF.

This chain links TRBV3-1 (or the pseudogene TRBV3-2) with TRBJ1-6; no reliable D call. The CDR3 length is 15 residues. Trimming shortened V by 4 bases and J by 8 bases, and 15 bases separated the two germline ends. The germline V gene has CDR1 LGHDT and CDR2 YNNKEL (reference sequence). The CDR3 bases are TGTGCCAGCAGCCTCATCCGGGCTACAGATTCACCCCTCCACTTT. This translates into CASSLIRATDSPLHF.

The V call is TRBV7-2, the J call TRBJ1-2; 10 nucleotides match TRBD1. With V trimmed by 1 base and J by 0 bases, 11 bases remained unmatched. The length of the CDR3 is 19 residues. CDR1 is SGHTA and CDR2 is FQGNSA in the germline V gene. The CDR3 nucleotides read TGTGCCAGCAGCTTAGTCTGGCGGGACAGGGGAGATTCTAACTATGGCTACACCTTC. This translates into CASSLVWRDRGDSNYGYTF.

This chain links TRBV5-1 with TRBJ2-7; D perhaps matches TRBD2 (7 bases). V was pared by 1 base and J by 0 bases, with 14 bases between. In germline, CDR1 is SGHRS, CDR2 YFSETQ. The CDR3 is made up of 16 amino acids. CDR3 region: CASSLFAGAHSYEQYF. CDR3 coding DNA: TGCGCCAGCAGCTTGTTCGCGGGGGCCCACTCCTACGAGCAGTACTTC.

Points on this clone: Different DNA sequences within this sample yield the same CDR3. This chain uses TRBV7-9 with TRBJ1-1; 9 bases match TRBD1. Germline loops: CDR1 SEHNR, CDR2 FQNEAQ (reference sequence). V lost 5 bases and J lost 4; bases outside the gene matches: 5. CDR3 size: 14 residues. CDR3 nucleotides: TGTGCCAGCAGCCTTCGACAGGGGGGCACTGAAGCTTTCTTT. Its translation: CASSLRQGGTEAFF.

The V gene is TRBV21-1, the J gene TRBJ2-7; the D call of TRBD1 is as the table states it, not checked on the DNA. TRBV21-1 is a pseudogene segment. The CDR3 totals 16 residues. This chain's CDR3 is CATPEGVSPLSYEQYF. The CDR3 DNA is TGTGCCACCCCAGAAGGGGTCTCTCCCCTCTCCTACGAGCAGTACTTC.

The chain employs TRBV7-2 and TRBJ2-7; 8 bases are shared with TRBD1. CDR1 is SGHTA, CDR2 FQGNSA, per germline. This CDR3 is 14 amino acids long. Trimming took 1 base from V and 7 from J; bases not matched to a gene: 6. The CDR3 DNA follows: TGTGCCAGCAGCTTAGAATCTGGGACAGGTGAGCAGTACTTC. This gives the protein CASSLESGTGEQYF.

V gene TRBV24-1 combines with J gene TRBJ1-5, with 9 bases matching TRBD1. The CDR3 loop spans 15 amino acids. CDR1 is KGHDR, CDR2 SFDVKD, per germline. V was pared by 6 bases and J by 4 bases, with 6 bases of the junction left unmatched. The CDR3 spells CATSPGQGWNQPQHF. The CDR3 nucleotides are TGTGCCACCAGTCCTGGACAGGGGTGGAATCAGCCCCAGCATTTT.

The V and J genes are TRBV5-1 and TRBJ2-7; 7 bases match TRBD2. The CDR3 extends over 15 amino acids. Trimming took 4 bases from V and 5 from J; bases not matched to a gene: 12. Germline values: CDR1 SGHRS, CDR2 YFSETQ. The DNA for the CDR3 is TGCGCCAGCAGCAAACTTCTAGCGGTGGGGGACGAGCAGTACTTC. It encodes CASSKLLAVGDEQYF.

The CDR3 region has the DNA TGCGCCAGCAGCTCCGGGAGTCCTATGGCTAATGAAAAACTGTTTTTT. It specifies CASSSGSPMANEKLFF. The rearrangement uses TRBV5-1 and TRBJ1-4; D is unresolved. CDR1 SGHRS and CDR2 YFSETQ come from the germline V gene. The germline V and J ends were trimmed by 3 bases and 3 bases, with 15 bases remaining between them. The CDR3 covers 16 residues.

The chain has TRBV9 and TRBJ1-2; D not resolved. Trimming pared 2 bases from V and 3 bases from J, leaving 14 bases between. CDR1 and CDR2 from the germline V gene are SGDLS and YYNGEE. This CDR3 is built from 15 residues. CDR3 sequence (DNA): TGTGCCAGCAGCGTGAGCCTAGACTCCCACTATGGCTACACCTTC. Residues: CASSVSLDSHYGYTF.

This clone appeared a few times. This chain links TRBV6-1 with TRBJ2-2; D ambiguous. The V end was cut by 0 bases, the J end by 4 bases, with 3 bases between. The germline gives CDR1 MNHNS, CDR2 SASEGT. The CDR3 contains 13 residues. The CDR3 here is CASSEAITGELFF. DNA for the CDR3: TGTGCCAGCAGTGAAGCAATCACCGGGGAGCTGTTTTTT.

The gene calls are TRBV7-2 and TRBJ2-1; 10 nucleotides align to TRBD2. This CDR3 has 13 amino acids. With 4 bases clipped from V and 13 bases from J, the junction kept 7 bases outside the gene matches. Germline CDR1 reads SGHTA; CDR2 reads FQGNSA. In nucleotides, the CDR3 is TGTGCCAGCAGCTCCTTAGCGGGGGGCACTCAGTTCTTC. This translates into CASSSLAGGTQFF.

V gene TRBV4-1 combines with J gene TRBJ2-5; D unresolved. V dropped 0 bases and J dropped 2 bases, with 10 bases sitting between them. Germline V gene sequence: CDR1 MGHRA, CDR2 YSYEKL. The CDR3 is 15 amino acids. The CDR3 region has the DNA TGCGCCAGCAGCCAAGACCACACAGCTCAAGAGACCCAGTACTTC. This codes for CASSQDHTAQETQYF.

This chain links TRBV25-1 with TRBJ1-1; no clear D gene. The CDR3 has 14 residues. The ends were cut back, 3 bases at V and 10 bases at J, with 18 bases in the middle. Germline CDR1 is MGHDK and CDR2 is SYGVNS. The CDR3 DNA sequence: TGTGCCAGCAGTGAGGGGAGTACCTACGCTAGAGCTTTCTTT. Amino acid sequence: CASSEGSTYARAFF. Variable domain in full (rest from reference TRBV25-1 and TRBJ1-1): EADIYQTPRYLVIGTGKKITLECSQTMGHDKMYWYQQDPGMELHLIHYSYGVNSTEKGDLSSESTVSRIRTEHFPLTLESARPSHTSQYLCASSEGSTYARAFFGQGTRLTVV.

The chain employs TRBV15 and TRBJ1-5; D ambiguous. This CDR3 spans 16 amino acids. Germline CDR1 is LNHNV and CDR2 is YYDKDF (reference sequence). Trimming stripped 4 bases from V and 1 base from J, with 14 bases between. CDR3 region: CATSTYGRGSNQPQHF. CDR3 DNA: TGTGCCACCAGCACTTACGGCCGCGGAAGCAATCAGCCCCAGCATTTT.

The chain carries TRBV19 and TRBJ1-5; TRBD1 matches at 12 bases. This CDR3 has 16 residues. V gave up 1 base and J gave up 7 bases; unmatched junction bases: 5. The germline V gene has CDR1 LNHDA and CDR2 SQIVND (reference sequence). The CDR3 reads CASSIVGQGARQPQHF. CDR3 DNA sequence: TGTGCCAGTAGTATAGTGGGACAGGGGGCTCGGCAGCCCCAGCATTTT.

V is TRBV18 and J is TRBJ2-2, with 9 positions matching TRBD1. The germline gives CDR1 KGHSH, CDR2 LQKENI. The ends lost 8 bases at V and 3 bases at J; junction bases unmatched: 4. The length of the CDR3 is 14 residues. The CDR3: CASKGQGDTGELFF. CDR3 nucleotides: TGTGCCAGCAAGGGACAGGGCGACACCGGGGAGCTGTTTTTT.

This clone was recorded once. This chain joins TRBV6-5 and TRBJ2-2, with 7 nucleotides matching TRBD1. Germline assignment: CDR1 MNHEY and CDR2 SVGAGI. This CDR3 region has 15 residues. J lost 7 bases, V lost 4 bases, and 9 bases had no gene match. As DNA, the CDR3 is TGTGCCAGCAGTTTCGACTCCTCAGGGGGCGGGGAGCTGTTTTTT. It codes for CASSFDSSGGGELFF.

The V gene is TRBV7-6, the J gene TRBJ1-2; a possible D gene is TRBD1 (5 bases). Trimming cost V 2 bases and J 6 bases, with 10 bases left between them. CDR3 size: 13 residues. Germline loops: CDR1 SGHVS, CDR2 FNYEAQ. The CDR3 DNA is TGTGCCAGCAGCTTACTACAGGACGATGGCTACACCTTC. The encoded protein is CASSLLQDDGYTF. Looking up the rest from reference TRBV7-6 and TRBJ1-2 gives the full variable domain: GAGVSQSPRYKVTKRGQDVALRCDPISGHVSLYWYRQALGQGPEFLTYFNYEAQQDKSGLPNDRFSAERPEGSISTLTIQRTEQRDSAMYRCASSLLQDDGYTFGSGTRLTVV.

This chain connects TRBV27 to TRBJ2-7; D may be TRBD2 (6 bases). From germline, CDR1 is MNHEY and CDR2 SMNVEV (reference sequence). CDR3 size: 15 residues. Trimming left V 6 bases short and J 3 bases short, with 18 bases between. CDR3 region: CASSGNRGKGYEQYF. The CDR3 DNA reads TGTGCCAGCAGCGGAAATCGGGGGAAAGGCTACGAGCAGTACTTC.